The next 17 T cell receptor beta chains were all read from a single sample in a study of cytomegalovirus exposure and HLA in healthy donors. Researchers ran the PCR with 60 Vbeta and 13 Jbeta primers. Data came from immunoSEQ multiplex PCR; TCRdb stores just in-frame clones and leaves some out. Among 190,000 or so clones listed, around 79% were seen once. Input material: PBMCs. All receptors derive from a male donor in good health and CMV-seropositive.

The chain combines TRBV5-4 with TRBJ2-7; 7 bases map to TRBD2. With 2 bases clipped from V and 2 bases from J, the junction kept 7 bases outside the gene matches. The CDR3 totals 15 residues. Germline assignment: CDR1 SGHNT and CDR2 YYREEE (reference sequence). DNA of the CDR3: TGTGCCAGCAGCTTAACCGGGACTACCGCCTACGAGCAGTACTTC. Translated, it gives CASSLTGTTAYEQYF. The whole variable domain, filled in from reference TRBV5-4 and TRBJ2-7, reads ETGVTQSPTHLIKTRGQQVTLRCSSQSGHNTVSWYQQALGQGPQFIFQYYREEENGRGNFPPRFSGLQFPNYSSELNVNALELDDSALYLCASSLTGTTAYEQYFGPGTRLTVT.

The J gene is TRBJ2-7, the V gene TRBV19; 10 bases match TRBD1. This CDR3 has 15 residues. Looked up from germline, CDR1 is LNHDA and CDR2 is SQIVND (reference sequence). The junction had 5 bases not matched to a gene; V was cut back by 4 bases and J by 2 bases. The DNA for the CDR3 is TGTGCCAGTAGTACCGGGGACAGGGGCACCTACGAGCAGTACTTC. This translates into CASSTGDRGTYEQYF.

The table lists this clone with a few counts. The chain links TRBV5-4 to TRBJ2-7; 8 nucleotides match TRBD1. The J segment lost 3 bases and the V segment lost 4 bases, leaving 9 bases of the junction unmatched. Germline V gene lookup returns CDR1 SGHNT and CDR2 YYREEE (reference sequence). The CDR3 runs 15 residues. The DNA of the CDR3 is TGTGCCAGCAGCCTCGGGGACAGGTGGGACTACGAGCAGTACTTC. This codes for CASSLGDRWDYEQYF.

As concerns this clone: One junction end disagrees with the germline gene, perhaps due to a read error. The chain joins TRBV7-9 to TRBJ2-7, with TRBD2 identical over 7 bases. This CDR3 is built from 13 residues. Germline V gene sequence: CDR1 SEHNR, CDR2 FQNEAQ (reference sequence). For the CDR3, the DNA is TGTTCCAGCAGCTGGGGGGGAGCGGGAGAGCAGTACTTC. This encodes CSSSWGGAGEQYF.

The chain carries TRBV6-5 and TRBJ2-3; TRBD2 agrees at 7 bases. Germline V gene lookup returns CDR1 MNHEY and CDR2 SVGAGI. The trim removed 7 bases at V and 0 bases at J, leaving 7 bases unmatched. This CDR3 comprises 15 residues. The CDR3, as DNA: TGTGCCAGCACCTCTAGCGGATCTAGCACAGATACGCAGTATTTT. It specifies CASTSSGSSTDTQYF.

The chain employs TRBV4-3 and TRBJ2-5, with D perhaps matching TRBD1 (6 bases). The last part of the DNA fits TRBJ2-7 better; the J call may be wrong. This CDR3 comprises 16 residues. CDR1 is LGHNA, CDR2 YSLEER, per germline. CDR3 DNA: TGCGCCAGCAGCCAAGAAAGGGCAGGGGCCTCCTACGAGCAGTACTTC. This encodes CASSQERAGASYEQYF.

CDR3 protein: CASSQATSGSLYEQYF. CDR3 in DNA: TGCGCCAGCAGCCAAGCGACTAGCGGGAGTTTGTACGAGCAGTACTTC. The rearrangement uses TRBV4-1 and TRBJ2-7; 12 bases are a match to TRBD2. With V trimmed by 1 base and J by 4 bases, 5 bases remained unmatched. Per the germline V gene, CDR1 is MGHRA and CDR2 is YSYEKL. This CDR3 is built from 16 residues.

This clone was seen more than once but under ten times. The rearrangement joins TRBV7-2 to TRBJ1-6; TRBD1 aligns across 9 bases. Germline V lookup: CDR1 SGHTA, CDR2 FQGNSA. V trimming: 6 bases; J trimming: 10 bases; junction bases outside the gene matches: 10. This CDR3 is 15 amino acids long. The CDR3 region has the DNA TGTGCCAGCAGTATTCCGGGACAGGGATACTCACCCCTCCACTTT. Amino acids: CASSIPGQGYSPLHF.

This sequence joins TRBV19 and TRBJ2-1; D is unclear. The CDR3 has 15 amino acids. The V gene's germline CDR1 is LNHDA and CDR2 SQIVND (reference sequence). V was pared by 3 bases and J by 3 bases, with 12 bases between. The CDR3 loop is CASSIRVRVYNEQFF. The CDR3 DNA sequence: TGTGCCAGTAGTATTCGGGTTCGGGTCTACAATGAGCAGTTCTTC. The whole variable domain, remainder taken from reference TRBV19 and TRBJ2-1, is DGGITQSPKYLFRKEGQNVTLSCEQNLNHDAMYWYRQDPGQGLRLIYYSQIVNDFQKGDIAEGYSVSREKKESFPLTVTSAQKNPTAFYLCASSIRVRVYNEQFFGPGTRLTVL.

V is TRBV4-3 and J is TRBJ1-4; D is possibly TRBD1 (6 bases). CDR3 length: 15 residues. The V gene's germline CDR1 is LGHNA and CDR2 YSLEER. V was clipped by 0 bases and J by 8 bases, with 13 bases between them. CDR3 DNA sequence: TGCGCCAGCAGCCAAGACAGTCAGGGGAACGAAAAACTGTTTTTT. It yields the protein CASSQDSQGNEKLFF.

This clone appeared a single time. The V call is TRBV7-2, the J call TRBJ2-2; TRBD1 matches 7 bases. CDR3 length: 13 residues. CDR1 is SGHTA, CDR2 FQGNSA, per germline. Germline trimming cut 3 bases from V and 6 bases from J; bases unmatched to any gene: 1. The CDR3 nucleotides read TGTGCCAGCAGCTTTGGACAGGCCGGGGAGCTGTTTTTT. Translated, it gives CASSFGQAGELFF.

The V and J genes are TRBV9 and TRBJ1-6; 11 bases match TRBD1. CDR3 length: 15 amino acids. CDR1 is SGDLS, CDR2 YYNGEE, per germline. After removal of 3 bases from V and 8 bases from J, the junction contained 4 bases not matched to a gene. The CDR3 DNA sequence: TGTGCCAGCAGCGAGGGACAGGGGGGCCATTCACCCCTCCACTTT. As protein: CASSEGQGGHSPLHF.

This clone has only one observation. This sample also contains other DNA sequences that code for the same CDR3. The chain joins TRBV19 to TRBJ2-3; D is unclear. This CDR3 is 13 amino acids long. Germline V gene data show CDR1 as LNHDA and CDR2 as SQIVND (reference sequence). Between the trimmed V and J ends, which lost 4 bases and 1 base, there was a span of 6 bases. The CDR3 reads CASSTGGTDTQYF. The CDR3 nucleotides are TGTGCCAGTAGTACCGGAGGCACAGATACGCAGTATTTT.

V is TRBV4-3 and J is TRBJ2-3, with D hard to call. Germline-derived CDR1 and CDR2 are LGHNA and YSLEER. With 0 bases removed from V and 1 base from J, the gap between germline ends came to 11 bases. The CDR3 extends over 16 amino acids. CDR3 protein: CASSQDRSVRTDTQYF. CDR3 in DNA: TGCGCCAGCAGCCAAGATCGGAGCGTACGCACAGATACGCAGTATTTT.

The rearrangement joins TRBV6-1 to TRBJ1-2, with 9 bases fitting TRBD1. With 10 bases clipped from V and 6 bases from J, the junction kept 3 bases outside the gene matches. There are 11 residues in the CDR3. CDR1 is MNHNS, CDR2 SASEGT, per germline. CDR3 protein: CANRQGDGYTF. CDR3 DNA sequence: TGTGCCAACCGACAGGGGGATGGCTACACCTTC.

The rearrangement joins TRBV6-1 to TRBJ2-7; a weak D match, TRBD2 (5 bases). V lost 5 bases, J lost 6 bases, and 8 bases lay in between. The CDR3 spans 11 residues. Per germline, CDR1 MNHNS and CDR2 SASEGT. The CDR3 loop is CASSYGGEQYF. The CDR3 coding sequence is TGTGCCAGCAGTTACGGAGGCGAGCAGTACTTC.

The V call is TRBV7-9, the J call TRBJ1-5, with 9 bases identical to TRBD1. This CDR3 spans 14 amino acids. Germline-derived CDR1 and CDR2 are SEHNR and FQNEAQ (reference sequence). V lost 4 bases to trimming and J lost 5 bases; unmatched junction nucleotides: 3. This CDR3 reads CASSWDREYQPQHF. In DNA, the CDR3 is TGTGCCAGCAGCTGGGACAGGGAGTATCAGCCCCAGCATTTT.